The clone carrying this T cell receptor beta chain was counted a few times. The target antigen is unknown. This specimen comes from a study of CD8 T cells in Susac syndrome. CDR3 size: 14 residues. Germline loops: CDR1 SGHVS, CDR2 FNYEAQ. Unmatched junction bases numbered 9, after V lost 5 bases and J lost 6 bases. Study-level findings and limits: The study conceded that its TCR sequencing and HLA analysis involved relatively few individuals.

The authors reverse transcribed roughly 0.5 to 1 ug RNA with random hexamers. Amplification of TCR beta CDR3 used immunoSEQ multiplex PCR across 54 Vbeta and 13 Jbeta. TCRdb called the immunoSEQ multiplex PCR reads again in MiXCR, with one record for every CDR3 protein. The sample comprises 250,000 to 350,000 distinct CDR3 sequences, 90% to 95% of which are singletons, and about 0.063% rests with the top ten. Sequencing targeted TCR beta in T cells from blood (CD8+ and CD4+). Negative isolation was used for CD8+ and CD4+ T cells and FACS enrichment for TEMRA cells. This receptor was taken from a human donor with multiple sclerosis. The sample was CD4+ T cells from PBMCs. This chain uses TRBV7-6 with TRBJ2-7; the match to TRBD2 covers 8 bases. As DNA, the CDR3 is TGTGCCAGCAGCCCCCGGACGGGAGGGGGCGAGCAGTACTTC. Its protein is CASSPRTGGGEQYF. The full variable domain, with the rest looked up from reference TRBV7-6 and TRBJ2-7, is GAGVSQSPRYKVTKRGQDVALRCDPISGHVSLYWYRQALGQGPEFLTYFNYEAQQDKSGLPNDRFSAERPEGSISTLTIQRTEQRDSAMYRCASSPRTGGGEQYFGPGTRLTVT.